This entry lists 2 T cell receptor beta chains sequenced from one sample in a study of blood T cells in healthy people across ages. Sample-barcoded 5' priming and a J-beta primer mix drove a second PCR of about 6 to 12 cycles. TCRdb re-analysed the 5' RACE reads in MiXCR, keeping a single row per CDR3 protein. The data hold 600,000 to 1,000,000 distinct CDR3 sequences, with about 25% observed a single time. The data also belong to a second study, concerning T cells of mothers and their children.

The sequenced sample was blood. The receptors were gathered from a boy aged 5-17 years in good health.

The chain is built from TRBV5-1 and TRBJ2-3; 8 bases fit TRBD1. The CDR3 runs 15 residues. The germline CDR1 and CDR2 sequences are SGHRS and YFSETQ. V trimming: 4 bases; J trimming: 1 base; junction bases outside the gene matches: 5. The CDR3 region is CASSPDRVGTDTQYF. CDR3 bases: TGCGCCAGCAGCCCGGACAGGGTGGGCACAGATACGCAGTATTTT.

This clonotype was counted only a few times. This chain uses TRBV3-1 with TRBJ2-1; 8 positions match TRBD2. This CDR3 region has 15 residues. Trimming cost V 4 bases and J 1 base; bases outside gene matches: 3. Germline V CDR1 and CDR2: LGHDT, YNNKEL (reference sequence). The CDR3 sequence: CASSRGGRSYNEQFF. The CDR3 DNA follows: TGTGCCAGCAGCCGGGGCGGGAGGTCCTACAATGAGCAGTTCTTC.